The 23 T cell receptor beta chains given below trace back to one sample, sequenced in a study of T cell responses to AZD1222 COVID-19 vaccine. The protocol was immunoSEQ multiplex PCR, while the TCRdb copy is restricted to in-frame clones and leaves out a portion. This table holds about 99,000 clones, approximately 91% found once. The input for sequencing was peripheral blood, taken 28 days after the second AZD1222 dose. The receptors were sampled from an adult who received the AZD1222 COVID-19 vaccine.

The table lists this clone with a count of one. V gene TRBV7-2 combines with J gene TRBJ2-5; no clear D. The CDR3 is 14 amino acids. Germline lookup yields CDR1 SGHTA and CDR2 FQGNSA. V was cut by 1 base and J by 6 bases, with 12 bases left in between. The CDR3 region is CASSLGRVSKTQYF. CDR3 DNA: TGTGCCAGCAGCTTAGGTCGGGTTTCAAAGACCCAGTACTTC.

The CDR3 region has the DNA TGTGCCAGCAGCCCGGACATGAACACTGAAGCTTTCTTT. Amino acid sequence: CASSPDMNTEAFF. J is TRBJ1-1 and V is TRBV11-1; tentative D call: TRBD1 (5 bases). CDR1 and CDR2 (germline): SGHAT, FQDESV (reference sequence). The germline V and J ends were trimmed by 5 bases and 0 bases, with 7 bases remaining between them. The CDR3 totals 13 residues. The whole variable domain, remainder taken from reference TRBV11-1 and TRBJ1-1, is EAEVAQSPRYKITEKSQAVAFWCDPISGHATLYWYRQILGQGPELLVQFQDESVVDDSQLPKDRFSAERLKGVDSTLKIQPAELGDSAMYLCASSPDMNTEAFFGQGTRLTVV.

V usage is TRBV5-4 and J usage is TRBJ1-5; TRBD1 aligns across 10 bases. Germline V gene sequence: CDR1 SGHNT, CDR2 YYREEE (reference sequence). The V gene end was trimmed by 3 bases and the J gene end by 5 bases; junction bases not matched to a gene: 5. This CDR3 contains 15 residues. Here the CDR3 DNA reads TGTGCCAGCAGCTCAGGACAGGGGGGAGATCAGCCCCAGCATTTT. It encodes CASSSGQGGDQPQHF.

The chain links TRBV28 to TRBJ1-2, with D perhaps TRBD1 (6 bases). Trimming took off 1 base at V and 5 bases at J, with 11 bases between the two ends. Germline V gene lookup returns CDR1 MDHEN and CDR2 SYDVKM. This CDR3 spans 14 amino acids. This CDR3 reads CASSLLGARYGYTF. The CDR3 DNA is TGTGCCAGCAGTTTATTGGGGGCGCGGTATGGCTACACCTTC.

The chain employs TRBV5-6 and TRBJ1-5; unclear D gene. This CDR3 spans 12 amino acids. Germline assignment: CDR1 SGHDT and CDR2 YYEEEE. V was clipped by 1 base and J by 7 bases, with 6 bases between them. The CDR3 sequence is CASSLLGQPQHF. The CDR3 DNA reads TGTGCCAGCAGCTTGTTGGGCCAGCCCCAGCATTTT.

In its sample, this clone was seen once. V is TRBV28 and J is TRBJ1-5; no clear D. The germline V gene has CDR1 MDHEN and CDR2 SYDVKM. V shed 4 bases and J shed 3 bases, with 13 bases lying between them. This CDR3 comprises 15 residues. The CDR3 sequence: CASSSRWGVNQPQHF. Written as DNA, the CDR3 is TGTGCCAGCAGTTCCAGATGGGGTGTCAATCAGCCCCAGCATTTT.

The chain couples TRBV19 to TRBJ2-1, with TRBD2 matching over 10 bases. This CDR3 contains 15 residues. Germline values: CDR1 LNHDA, CDR2 SQIVND (reference sequence). V dropped 1 base and J dropped 4; count of bases not matched to a gene: 1. The CDR3 sequence: CASSIGTSGYNEQFF. The CDR3 DNA sequence: TGTGCCAGTAGTATAGGGACTAGCGGTTACAATGAGCAGTTCTTC.

This clone was detected a few times. V and J are TRBV6-5 and TRBJ1-5, with D possibly TRBD1 on 5 matching bases. This CDR3 contains 15 residues. Germline-derived CDR1 and CDR2 are MNHEY and SVGAGI. V lost 0 bases and J 6 bases, leaving 12 bases between the germline ends. The CDR3 reads CASSYSGGEGQPQHF. The DNA of the CDR3 is TGTGCCAGCAGTTACTCTGGAGGGGAGGGTCAGCCCCAGCATTTT.

The chain carries TRBV5-5 and TRBJ2-3, with 7 bases aligning to TRBD2. CDR3 size: 16 residues. Per the germline V gene, CDR1 is SGHKS and CDR2 is YYEKEE (reference sequence). The junction had 7 bases not matched to a gene; V was cut back by 2 bases and J by 1 base. CDR3 coding DNA: TGTGCCAGCAGCTTCGCTAGCGGAGCCCGCACAGATACGCAGTATTTT. It translates to CASSFASGARTDTQYF.

The rearrangement joins TRBV10-2 to TRBJ1-1, with 12 bases fitting TRBD1. Losses at the gene ends were 3 bases for V and 0 bases for J; bases not matched to a gene: 2. CDR1 and CDR2 (germline): WSHSY, SAAADI. CDR3 length: 16 residues. Written as DNA, the CDR3 is TGCGCCAGCAGTGATGGGACAGGGGGCATGAACACTGAAGCTTTCTTT. Translating gives CASSDGTGGMNTEAFF.

V and J are TRBV4-3 and TRBJ1-4; 7 bases agree with TRBD1. The trim removed 5 bases at V and 3 bases at J, leaving 9 bases unmatched. The length of the CDR3 is 16 residues. Germline V gives CDR1 LGHNA, CDR2 YSLEER. The CDR3 nucleotides read TGCGCCAGCAGCTACTCAGGACAGGACTCTAATGAAAAACTGTTTTTT. It encodes CASSYSGQDSNEKLFF.

V gene TRBV19 combines with J gene TRBJ2-3, with 9 positions matching TRBD2. With V trimmed by 2 bases and J by 2 bases, 5 bases remained unmatched. CDR1 is LNHDA and CDR2 is SQIVND in the germline V gene (reference sequence). There are 16 residues in the CDR3. The CDR3 sequence: CASSITAGGTTDTQYF. The CDR3 nucleotides read TGTGCCAGTAGTATAACAGCGGGAGGTACCACAGATACGCAGTATTTT.

In the case of this clone: Other nucleotide sequences from this sample produce the same CDR3. The chain carries TRBV18 and TRBJ1-5; D not certain. There are 14 residues in the CDR3. Germline V gives CDR1 KGHSH, CDR2 LQKENI. V was pared by 3 bases and J by 2 bases, with 8 bases between. The CDR3 nucleotides are TGTGCCAGCTCACCTCCCGGGGGCAATCAGCCCCAGCATTTT. Amino acids: CASSPPGGNQPQHF.

The chain carries TRBV5-4 and TRBJ2-3, with D unresolved. V was cut by 0 bases and J by 3 bases, with 11 bases left in between. The CDR3 has 15 amino acids. The germline V gene encodes CDR1 SGHNT and CDR2 YYREEE (reference sequence). CDR3 sequence (DNA): TGTGCCAGCAGCTTGGAGGCAGGAGCGACAGATACGCAGTATTTT. Protein product: CASSLEAGATDTQYF.

The V gene is TRBV5-1, the J gene TRBJ2-1, with no clear D. Germline CDR1 reads SGHRS; CDR2 reads YFSETQ. The CDR3 loop spans 15 amino acids. Trimming shortened V by 4 bases and J by 3 bases, and 14 bases separated the two germline ends. CDR3 sequence: CASSQGNRRYNEQFF. The CDR3 DNA reads TGCGCCAGCAGCCAAGGGAATCGCCGCTACAATGAGCAGTTCTTC.

The rearrangement links TRBV5-1 to TRBJ2-5; 12 bases line up with TRBD2. The CDR3 covers 14 residues. Germline CDR1 is SGHRS and CDR2 is YFSETQ. The ends lost 5 bases at V and 8 bases at J; junction bases unmatched: 7. The chain's CDR3 is CASSRGLAGRTQYF. DNA of the CDR3: TGCGCCAGCAGTCGCGGACTAGCGGGAAGAACCCAGTACTTC.

The rearrangement links TRBV3-1 (or the pseudogene TRBV3-2) to TRBJ1-2; the D is unclear. This CDR3 comprises 14 residues. Germline V gives CDR1 LGHDT, CDR2 YNNKEL (reference sequence). V was pared by 1 base and J by 4 bases, with 10 bases between. The CDR3 region has the DNA TGTGCCAGCAGCCAAGCGGGGAAACCCTATGGCTACACCTTC. Its protein product is CASSQAGKPYGYTF.

This chain joins TRBV5-1 and TRBJ2-1; possible D gene TRBD2, 7 bases. Germline V gives CDR1 SGHRS, CDR2 YFSETQ. The CDR3 extends over 17 amino acids. Trimming removed 0 bases from V and 0 bases from J, with 13 bases in between. CDR3 bases: TGCGCCAGCAGCTTGGGGCGGGGGCCGAGCTCCTACAATGAGCAGTTCTTC. This sequence encodes CASSLGRGPSSYNEQFF. Filled out from reference TRBV5-1 and TRBJ2-1, the complete variable domain reads KAGVTQTPRYLIKTRGQQVTLSCSPISGHRSVSWYQQTPGQGLQFLFEYFSETQRNKGNFPGRFSGRQFSNSRSEMNVSTLELGDSALYLCASSLGRGPSSYNEQFFGPGTRLTVL.

In this sample, this clone turned up once. The J gene is TRBJ2-5, the V gene TRBV28, with TRBD2 matching 7 bases. The germline V gene has CDR1 MDHEN and CDR2 SYDVKM. This CDR3 comprises 18 residues. V lost 1 base, J lost 2 bases, and 13 bases stayed unmatched. The DNA of the CDR3 is TGTGCCAGCAGTTTATTAGGGCGGGGGACCATGGGGCAAGAGACCCAGTACTTC. Amino acids: CASSLLGRGTMGQETQYF.

The gene calls are TRBV28 and TRBJ1-5; D is perhaps TRBD1 (5 bases). This CDR3 is 16 amino acids long. Looked up from germline, CDR1 is MDHEN and CDR2 is SYDVKM. Trimming took 2 bases from V and 5 from J, leaving 16 bases between them. The CDR3 region is CASSLPGGAVDQPQHF. The DNA of the CDR3 is TGTGCCAGCAGTTTACCCGGAGGGGCGGTAGATCAGCCCCAGCATTTT.

DNA of the CDR3: TGTGCCAGTACCCAAGGGGTAGGGTGGGGAACTGAAGCTTTCTTT. Residues: CASTQGVGWGTEAFF. The chain joins TRBV19 to TRBJ1-1; D possibly corresponds to TRBD1 (5 bases). There are 15 residues in the CDR3. CDR1 and CDR2 from the germline V gene are LNHDA and SQIVND (reference sequence). The V and J ends lost 7 bases and 5 bases respectively, with 20 bases between them.

The rearrangement uses TRBV11-2 and TRBJ2-1, with 11 bases matching TRBD2. The V segment lost 7 bases and the J segment 7 bases; nucleotides outside the gene matches: 9. The V gene's germline CDR1 is SGHAT and CDR2 FQNNGV. The CDR3 has 15 residues. The CDR3 DNA reads as TGTGCCAGCAAGTGGACTAGCGGGTTACCTAATGAGCAGTTCTTC. It yields the protein CASKWTSGLPNEQFF.

In nucleotides, the CDR3 is TGTGCCAGCAATCAACTAGCGACCTCCTACGAGCAGTACTTC. This translates into CASNQLATSYEQYF. The chain has TRBV28 and TRBJ2-7, with 7 bases matching TRBD2. J gave up 0 bases and V 7 bases, and 6 bases lay outside the gene matches. The V gene's germline CDR1 is MDHEN and CDR2 SYDVKM. The CDR3 covers 14 residues.